These 19 T cell receptor beta chains originate from one sample sequenced in a study of T cell repertoires in cytomegalovirus infection. TCRdb recomputed calls from the reads with MiXCR, one row per CDR3 protein. The sample lists approximately 120,000 distinct CDR3 sequences, about 31% occurring once. No cognate antigen is known for these TCRs. Sequencing used CD8+ T cells from cultured PBMCs, obtained from culture after CMV antigen stimulation. Receptor source: a human donor in good health (CMV status not recorded). Some clones in this sample may be carry-over from other donors' samples.

The chain combines TRBV29-1 with TRBJ2-1, with TRBD1 matching over 8 bases. This CDR3 spans 14 amino acids. J was trimmed by 0 bases and V by 6 bases; bases with no gene match: 4. Germline V gives CDR1 SQVTM, CDR2 ANQGSEA. The CDR3 region is CSVGTGRSYNEQFF. The CDR3 DNA is TGCAGCGTGGGGACAGGACGCTCCTACAATGAGCAGTTCTTC.

The chain couples TRBV5-1 to TRBJ1-6; D might be TRBD1 (5 bases). Germline V lookup: CDR1 SGHRS, CDR2 YFSETQ. The V end lost 1 base, the J end lost 0 bases, and 11 bases lay between the germline ends. The CDR3 consists of 17 residues. Here the CDR3 DNA reads TGCGCCAGCAGCTTGTTGGGACCGAGCTCCTATAATTCACCCCTCCACTTT. It encodes CASSLLGPSSYNSPLHF.

Only a few counts were recorded for this clonotype. The J gene is TRBJ1-2, the V gene TRBV10-3; no clear D. Germline-derived CDR1 and CDR2 are ENHRY and SYGVKD. Trimming shortened V by 11 bases and J by 8 bases, and 21 bases separated the two germline ends. The CDR3 consists of 13 residues. CDR3 loop: CAATSSSPKGYTF. The CDR3 region has the DNA TGTGCCGCGACGTCCAGCTCCCCTAAAGGCTACACCTTC.

This clonotype was detected a few times. In nucleotides, the CDR3 is TGCGCCAGCAGCGGTTGGGGGTCGGACTATGGCTACACCTTC. Encoded protein: CASSGWGSDYGYTF. This rearrangement joins TRBV4-1 to TRBJ1-2; a weak D match, TRBD1 (5 bases). The CDR3 covers 14 residues. The germline gives CDR1 MGHRA, CDR2 YSYEKL. Trimming removed 5 bases from V and 3 bases from J, with 13 bases in between.

V is TRBV7-6 and J is TRBJ2-5, with 7 bases aligning to TRBD2. The CDR3 spans 17 residues. CDR1 SGHVS and CDR2 FNYEAQ come from the germline V gene. The trim removed 5 bases at V and 6 bases at J, leaving 18 bases unmatched. DNA for the CDR3: TGTGCCAGCAGCCCCCCCCCCACAGCTACGGGGGGAAAGACCCAGTACTTC. Its protein product is CASSPPPTATGGKTQYF.

V usage is TRBV14 and J usage is TRBJ2-7, with 8 bases matching TRBD2. V shed 1 base and J 3 bases; nucleotides not matched to a gene: 5. The CDR3 has 15 amino acids. Germline CDR1 and CDR2: SGHDN and FVKESK. The DNA of the CDR3 is TGTGCCAGCAGCCAAGGCCAGCGGGGGAACTACGAGCAGTACTTC. Its translation is CASSQGQRGNYEQYF.

The V call is TRBV7-6, the J call TRBJ1-1; D gene ambiguous. The germline V gene has CDR1 SGHVS and CDR2 FNYEAQ. The length of the CDR3 is 14 residues. Trimming left V 2 bases short and J 1 base short, with 8 bases between. The CDR3 nucleotides read TGTGCCAGCAGCTTAATGGATGAGAACACTGAAGCTTTCTTT. It is translated as CASSLMDENTEAFF.

A few counts support this clonotype. CDR3 sequence reads: CASSQGDRGPGNTIYF. The CDR3 DNA sequence: TGCGCCAGCAGCCAAGGAGACAGGGGGCCTGGAAACACCATATATTTT. The J gene is TRBJ1-3, the V gene TRBV4-1; TRBD1 matches at 10 bases. This CDR3 is built from 16 residues. The V segment lost 1 base and the J segment 2 bases; nucleotides outside the gene matches: 2. In germline, CDR1 is MGHRA, CDR2 YSYEKL.

The chain carries TRBV27 and TRBJ2-1; D gene unclear. Trimming cost V 4 bases and J 9 bases, with 16 bases left between them. This CDR3 has 14 residues. Germline V CDR1 and CDR2: MNHEY, SMNVEV (reference sequence). CDR3 in amino acids: CASSWVSRHSEQFF. The CDR3 DNA follows: TGTGCCAGCAGTTGGGTGAGTAGGCACAGTGAGCAGTTCTTC.

V gene TRBV28 combines with J gene TRBJ2-3, with 9 bases identical to TRBD1. CDR3 size: 16 residues. The J segment lost 0 bases and the V segment lost 5 bases, leaving 6 bases of the junction unmatched. CDR1 is MDHEN and CDR2 is SYDVKM in the germline V gene. The chain's CDR3 is CASSLRQGVSTDTQYF. Written as DNA, the CDR3 is TGTGCCAGCAGTCTCCGACAGGGGGTGAGCACAGATACGCAGTATTTT.

This rearrangement joins TRBV7-2 to TRBJ2-3; no definite D call. Germline CDR1 is SGHTA and CDR2 is FQGNSA. This CDR3 spans 16 amino acids. Trimming removed 1 base from V and 1 base from J, with 12 bases in between. The CDR3 loop reads CASSLGWGLGTDTQYF. The DNA for the CDR3 is TGTGCCAGCAGCTTAGGGTGGGGTCTTGGCACAGATACGCAGTATTTT.

This clonotype was detected only a few times. The rearrangement joins TRBV6-1 to TRBJ1-1; unclear D gene. Germline V gene data show CDR1 as MNHNS and CDR2 as SASEGT. The CDR3 contains 10 residues. V was cut by 7 bases and J by 0 bases, with 0 bases left in between. The CDR3 DNA reads as TGTGCCAGCATGAACACTGAAGCTTTCTTT. This encodes CASMNTEAFF.

CDR3 sequence (DNA): TGTGCCAGTACCCCCCCGGGGAACACTGAAGCTTTCTTT. It specifies CASTPPGNTEAFF. This rearrangement joins TRBV19 to TRBJ1-1; D is ambiguous. Germline V gene sequence: CDR1 LNHDA, CDR2 SQIVND (reference sequence). The length of the CDR3 is 13 residues. The V end was cut by 7 bases, the J end by 1 base, with 10 bases between.

This clonotype was found many times. The genes are TRBV7-8 and TRBJ1-4; no clear D gene. Looked up from germline, CDR1 is SGHVS and CDR2 is FQNEAQ. Deletions cut 4 bases from V and 5 bases from J, with 14 bases between. This CDR3 contains 15 residues. The CDR3 sequence: CASSSHFGGNEKLFF. The CDR3 DNA is TGTGCCAGCAGCTCCCACTTCGGAGGGAATGAAAAACTGTTTTTT.

The genes are TRBV29-1 and TRBJ2-3, with D possibly being TRBD1 or TRBD2 (5 bases each). This CDR3 contains 13 residues. V was shortened by 6 bases and J by 2 bases, with 12 bases between the two germline ends. CDR1 and CDR2 (germline): SQVTM, ANQGSEA. In nucleotides, the CDR3 is TGCAGCGTCCCCGGGACCTTCACAGATACGCAGTATTTT. It encodes CSVPGTFTDTQYF.

V and J are TRBV5-6 and TRBJ1-5; TRBD1 aligns across 8 bases. There are 16 residues in the CDR3. The germline CDR1 and CDR2 sequences are SGHDT and YYEEEE. The ends lost 4 bases at V and 0 bases at J; junction bases unmatched: 6. CDR3 sequence reads: CASSTTGDPSNQPQHF. In nucleotides, the CDR3 is TGTGCCAGCAGCACGACAGGGGACCCTAGCAATCAGCCCCAGCATTTT.

The chain carries TRBV4-1 and TRBJ2-1, with D possibly matching TRBD2 (6 bases). The CDR3 has 17 residues. The germline V gene encodes CDR1 MGHRA and CDR2 YSYEKL. Trimming took 0 bases from V and 4 from J, leaving 16 bases between them. In nucleotides, the CDR3 is TGCGCCAGCAGCCAAGAGGGGGAGGACAAGCCTTACAATGAGCAGTTCTTC. Translated, it gives CASSQEGEDKPYNEQFF.

Only a few counts were recorded for this clonotype. V gene TRBV27 combines with J gene TRBJ1-1; unclear D gene. Trimming removed 6 bases from V and 6 bases from J, with 11 bases in between. The CDR3 is made up of 12 amino acids. CDR1 MNHEY and CDR2 SMNVEV come from the germline V gene (reference sequence). The CDR3: CASSPPGPEAFF. The CDR3 DNA reads as TGTGCCAGCAGCCCCCCGGGCCCTGAAGCTTTCTTT.

This clonotype has ten or more counts. The rearrangement uses TRBV7-2 and TRBJ2-7, with 9 bases matching TRBD2. Germline CDR1 reads SGHTA; CDR2 reads FQGNSA. The CDR3 covers 15 residues. V was clipped by 3 bases and J by 5 bases; unmatched bases: 8. CDR3 sequence (DNA): TGTGCCAGCAGCTTTTCTCCGGGACTAGCTGACGAGCAGTACTTC. It encodes CASSFSPGLADEQYF.